These 7 T cell receptor beta chains were sequenced from one sample in a study of cytotoxic CD8 clonotypes in ibrutinib-treated CLL. This table comes from immunoSEQ multiplex PCR, and its TCRdb copy is limited to in-frame clones, with some not included. The data contain roughly 180,000 clones, about 84% of them singletons. The source was PBMCs, collected after 24 months of ibrutinib treatment. The receptor set was obtained from a human donor with chronic lymphocytic leukemia.

The V gene is TRBV18, the J gene TRBJ1-4; unclear D gene. CDR1 KGHSH and CDR2 LQKENI come from the germline V gene. This CDR3 contains 16 residues. The V end lost 6 bases, the J end lost 0 bases, and 14 bases lay between the germline ends. As DNA, the CDR3 is TGTGCCAGCTCGTCAAGAGCAAGAGCAACTAATGAAAAACTGTTTTTT. Protein: CASSSRARATNEKLFF.

The rearrangement joins TRBV13 to TRBJ2-1; D might be TRBD1 or TRBD2, each matching 5 bases. This CDR3 spans 14 amino acids. Trimming stripped 5 bases from V and 10 bases from J, with 18 bases between. Germline-derived CDR1 and CDR2 are PRHDT and FYEKMQ (reference sequence). Here the CDR3 reads CASSPWDALGEQFF. CDR3 DNA: TGTGCCAGCAGCCCCTGGGACGCCCTCGGGGAGCAGTTCTTC.

The sample holds one count of this clone. V is TRBV10-3 and J is TRBJ2-7, with TRBD2 matching 8 bases. The CDR3 spans 15 residues. With V trimmed by 0 bases and J by 7 bases, 8 bases remained unmatched. Per the germline V gene, CDR1 is ENHRY and CDR2 is SYGVKD. CDR3 sequence reads: CAISESREGRGEQYF. The CDR3 region has the DNA TGTGCCATCAGTGAGTCTCGGGAGGGCCGTGGGGAGCAGTACTTC.

This sequence joins TRBV29-1 and TRBJ2-1, with 8 bases aligning to TRBD2. Germline V lookup: CDR1 SQVTM, CDR2 ANQGSEA. CDR3 size: 13 residues. After removal of 2 bases from V and 8 bases from J, the junction contained 5 bases not matched to a gene. This CDR3 reads CSVETGGPDEQFF. CDR3 in DNA: TGCAGCGTTGAAACGGGGGGGCCGGATGAGCAGTTCTTC.

This sequence joins TRBV7-3 and TRBJ2-1; no clear D. Trimming pared 5 bases from V and 7 bases from J, leaving 15 bases between. CDR1 SGHTA and CDR2 FQGTGA come from the germline V gene. This CDR3 is built from 14 residues. The CDR3 sequence is CASSTPDGLNEQFF. Here the CDR3 DNA reads TGTGCCAGCAGCACTCCCGACGGATTGAATGAGCAGTTCTTC.

This rearrangement joins TRBV5-6 to TRBJ2-7, with 8 bases identical to TRBD1. Unmatched junction bases numbered 8, after V lost 2 bases and J lost 4 bases. The germline V gene encodes CDR1 SGHDT and CDR2 YYEEEE. The CDR3 spans 15 residues. CDR3 region: CASSFVWDRNYEQYF. The CDR3 DNA reads as TGTGCCAGCAGCTTTGTGTGGGACAGGAATTACGAGCAGTACTTC.

This chain links TRBV19 with TRBJ2-4, with TRBD2 matching 14 bases. Looked up from germline, CDR1 is LNHDA and CDR2 is SQIVND (reference sequence). CDR3 length: 14 residues. Unmatched junction bases numbered 6, after V lost 5 bases and J lost 12 bases. This CDR3 reads CASSFGLAGGPQYF. The CDR3 coding sequence is TGTGCCAGTAGTTTTGGACTAGCGGGAGGCCCTCAGTACTTC.